Listed below are T cell receptor beta chains from one sample, sequenced in a study of blood T cell repertoires in COVID-19. The method was immunoSEQ multiplex PCR; TCRdb's version includes in-frame clones alone and lacks a portion of them. This sample has under 200,000 clones, with roughly nine tenths found just once. The sequencing input was PBMCs or T cells enriched from blood (not recorded which). These receptors were taken from a woman aged 35 to 49 in a cohort exposed to, infected with or recovered from COVID-19 (not recorded which). The CDR3 runs from the conserved cysteine through the conserved F or W. The order of the fields is clone size, D gene, J gene, V gene, CDR3 length, CDR3 protein, CDR3 DNA. A D gene is named only where the DNA matches it firmly. Clone size, where shown, is once, few, many, or a class for clones that have expanded.

abundance: once; d_gene: TRBD1; j_gene: TRBJ1-2; v_gene: TRBV10-2; len: 14; CDR3aa: CASSERGPNYGYTF; CDR3nt: TGCGCCAGCAGTGAAAGGGGGCCTAACTATGGCTACACCTTC
abundance: NA; d_gene: TRBD2; j_gene: TRBJ2-2; v_gene: TRBV9; len: 15; CDR3aa: CASSPRTSSTGELFF; CDR3nt: TGTGCCAGCAGCCCCCGGACTAGCAGCACCGGGGAGCTGTTTTTT
abundance: NA; d_gene: NA; j_gene: TRBJ2-5; v_gene: TRBV5-6; len: 13; CDR3aa: CASSLYNGQTQYF; CDR3nt: TGTGCCAGCAGCCTATACAATGGGCAGACCCAGTACTTC
abundance: NA; d_gene: TRBD1; j_gene: TRBJ2-7; v_gene: TRBV19; len: 13; CDR3aa: CASKLTGAYEQYF; CDR3nt: TGTGCCAGTAAACTCACAGGGGCCTACGAGCAGTACTTC
abundance: once; d_gene: TRBD1; j_gene: TRBJ1-1; v_gene: TRBV19; len: 15; CDR3aa: CASSNLQGAYTEAFF; CDR3nt: TGTGCCAGTAGTAATTTACAGGGGGCCTACACTGAAGCTTTCTTT
abundance: NA; d_gene: NA; j_gene: TRBJ1-2; v_gene: TRBV19; len: 15; CDR3aa: CASSPALQAGYGYTF; CDR3nt: TGTGCCAGTAGCCCGGCCCTTCAGGCTGGCTATGGCTACACCTTC
abundance: once; d_gene: TRBD2; j_gene: TRBJ2-1; v_gene: TRBV7-2; len: 16; CDR3aa: CASSLGGLAGHNEQFF; CDR3nt: TGTGCCAGCAGCTTAGGGGGGCTAGCGGGACACAATGAGCAGTTCTTC
abundance: once; d_gene: NA; j_gene: TRBJ2-7; v_gene: TRBV4-2; len: 14; CDR3aa: CASSRTRDPYEQYF; CDR3nt: TGTGCCAGCAGCCGAACCCGGGATCCCTACGAGCAGTACTTC
abundance: NA; d_gene: NA; j_gene: TRBJ2-1; v_gene: TRBV7-9; len: 13; CDR3aa: CASSFAGNNEQFF; CDR3nt: TGTGCCAGCAGCTTCGCGGGGAACAATGAGCAGTTCTTC
abundance: NA; d_gene: TRBD1; j_gene: TRBJ1-3; v_gene: TRBV19; len: 15; CDR3aa: CASSINGQGQSTIYF; CDR3nt: TGTGCCAGTAGTATTAATGGACAGGGCCAGTCGACCATATATTTT
abundance: NA; d_gene: NA; j_gene: TRBJ1-1; v_gene: TRBV18; len: 15; CDR3aa: CASSPMPEAMAEAFF; CDR3nt: TGTGCCAGCTCACCCATGCCGGAGGCCATGGCTGAAGCTTTCTTT
abundance: NA; d_gene: NA; j_gene: TRBJ1-5; v_gene: TRBV7-8; len: 13; CDR3aa: CASSLERNQPQHF; CDR3nt: TGTGCCAGCAGCTTAGAGCGGAATCAGCCCCAGCATTTT
abundance: NA; d_gene: TRBD1; j_gene: TRBJ1-1; v_gene: TRBV12-3/TRBV12-4; len: 13; CDR3aa: CAGRQGAGTEAFF; CDR3nt: TGTGCCGGAAGACAGGGGGCTGGCACTGAAGCTTTCTTT
abundance: NA; d_gene: NA; j_gene: TRBJ1-1; v_gene: TRBV12-3/TRBV12-4; len: 13; CDR3aa: CASSLGGETEAFF; CDR3nt: TGTGCCAGCAGTTTAGGGGGGGAAACTGAAGCTTTCTTT
abundance: NA; d_gene: NA; j_gene: TRBJ2-7; v_gene: TRBV19; len: 16; CDR3aa: CASTASLPGMTYEQYF; CDR3nt: TGTGCCAGTACCGCAAGTCTCCCCGGGATGACCTACGAGCAGTACTTC